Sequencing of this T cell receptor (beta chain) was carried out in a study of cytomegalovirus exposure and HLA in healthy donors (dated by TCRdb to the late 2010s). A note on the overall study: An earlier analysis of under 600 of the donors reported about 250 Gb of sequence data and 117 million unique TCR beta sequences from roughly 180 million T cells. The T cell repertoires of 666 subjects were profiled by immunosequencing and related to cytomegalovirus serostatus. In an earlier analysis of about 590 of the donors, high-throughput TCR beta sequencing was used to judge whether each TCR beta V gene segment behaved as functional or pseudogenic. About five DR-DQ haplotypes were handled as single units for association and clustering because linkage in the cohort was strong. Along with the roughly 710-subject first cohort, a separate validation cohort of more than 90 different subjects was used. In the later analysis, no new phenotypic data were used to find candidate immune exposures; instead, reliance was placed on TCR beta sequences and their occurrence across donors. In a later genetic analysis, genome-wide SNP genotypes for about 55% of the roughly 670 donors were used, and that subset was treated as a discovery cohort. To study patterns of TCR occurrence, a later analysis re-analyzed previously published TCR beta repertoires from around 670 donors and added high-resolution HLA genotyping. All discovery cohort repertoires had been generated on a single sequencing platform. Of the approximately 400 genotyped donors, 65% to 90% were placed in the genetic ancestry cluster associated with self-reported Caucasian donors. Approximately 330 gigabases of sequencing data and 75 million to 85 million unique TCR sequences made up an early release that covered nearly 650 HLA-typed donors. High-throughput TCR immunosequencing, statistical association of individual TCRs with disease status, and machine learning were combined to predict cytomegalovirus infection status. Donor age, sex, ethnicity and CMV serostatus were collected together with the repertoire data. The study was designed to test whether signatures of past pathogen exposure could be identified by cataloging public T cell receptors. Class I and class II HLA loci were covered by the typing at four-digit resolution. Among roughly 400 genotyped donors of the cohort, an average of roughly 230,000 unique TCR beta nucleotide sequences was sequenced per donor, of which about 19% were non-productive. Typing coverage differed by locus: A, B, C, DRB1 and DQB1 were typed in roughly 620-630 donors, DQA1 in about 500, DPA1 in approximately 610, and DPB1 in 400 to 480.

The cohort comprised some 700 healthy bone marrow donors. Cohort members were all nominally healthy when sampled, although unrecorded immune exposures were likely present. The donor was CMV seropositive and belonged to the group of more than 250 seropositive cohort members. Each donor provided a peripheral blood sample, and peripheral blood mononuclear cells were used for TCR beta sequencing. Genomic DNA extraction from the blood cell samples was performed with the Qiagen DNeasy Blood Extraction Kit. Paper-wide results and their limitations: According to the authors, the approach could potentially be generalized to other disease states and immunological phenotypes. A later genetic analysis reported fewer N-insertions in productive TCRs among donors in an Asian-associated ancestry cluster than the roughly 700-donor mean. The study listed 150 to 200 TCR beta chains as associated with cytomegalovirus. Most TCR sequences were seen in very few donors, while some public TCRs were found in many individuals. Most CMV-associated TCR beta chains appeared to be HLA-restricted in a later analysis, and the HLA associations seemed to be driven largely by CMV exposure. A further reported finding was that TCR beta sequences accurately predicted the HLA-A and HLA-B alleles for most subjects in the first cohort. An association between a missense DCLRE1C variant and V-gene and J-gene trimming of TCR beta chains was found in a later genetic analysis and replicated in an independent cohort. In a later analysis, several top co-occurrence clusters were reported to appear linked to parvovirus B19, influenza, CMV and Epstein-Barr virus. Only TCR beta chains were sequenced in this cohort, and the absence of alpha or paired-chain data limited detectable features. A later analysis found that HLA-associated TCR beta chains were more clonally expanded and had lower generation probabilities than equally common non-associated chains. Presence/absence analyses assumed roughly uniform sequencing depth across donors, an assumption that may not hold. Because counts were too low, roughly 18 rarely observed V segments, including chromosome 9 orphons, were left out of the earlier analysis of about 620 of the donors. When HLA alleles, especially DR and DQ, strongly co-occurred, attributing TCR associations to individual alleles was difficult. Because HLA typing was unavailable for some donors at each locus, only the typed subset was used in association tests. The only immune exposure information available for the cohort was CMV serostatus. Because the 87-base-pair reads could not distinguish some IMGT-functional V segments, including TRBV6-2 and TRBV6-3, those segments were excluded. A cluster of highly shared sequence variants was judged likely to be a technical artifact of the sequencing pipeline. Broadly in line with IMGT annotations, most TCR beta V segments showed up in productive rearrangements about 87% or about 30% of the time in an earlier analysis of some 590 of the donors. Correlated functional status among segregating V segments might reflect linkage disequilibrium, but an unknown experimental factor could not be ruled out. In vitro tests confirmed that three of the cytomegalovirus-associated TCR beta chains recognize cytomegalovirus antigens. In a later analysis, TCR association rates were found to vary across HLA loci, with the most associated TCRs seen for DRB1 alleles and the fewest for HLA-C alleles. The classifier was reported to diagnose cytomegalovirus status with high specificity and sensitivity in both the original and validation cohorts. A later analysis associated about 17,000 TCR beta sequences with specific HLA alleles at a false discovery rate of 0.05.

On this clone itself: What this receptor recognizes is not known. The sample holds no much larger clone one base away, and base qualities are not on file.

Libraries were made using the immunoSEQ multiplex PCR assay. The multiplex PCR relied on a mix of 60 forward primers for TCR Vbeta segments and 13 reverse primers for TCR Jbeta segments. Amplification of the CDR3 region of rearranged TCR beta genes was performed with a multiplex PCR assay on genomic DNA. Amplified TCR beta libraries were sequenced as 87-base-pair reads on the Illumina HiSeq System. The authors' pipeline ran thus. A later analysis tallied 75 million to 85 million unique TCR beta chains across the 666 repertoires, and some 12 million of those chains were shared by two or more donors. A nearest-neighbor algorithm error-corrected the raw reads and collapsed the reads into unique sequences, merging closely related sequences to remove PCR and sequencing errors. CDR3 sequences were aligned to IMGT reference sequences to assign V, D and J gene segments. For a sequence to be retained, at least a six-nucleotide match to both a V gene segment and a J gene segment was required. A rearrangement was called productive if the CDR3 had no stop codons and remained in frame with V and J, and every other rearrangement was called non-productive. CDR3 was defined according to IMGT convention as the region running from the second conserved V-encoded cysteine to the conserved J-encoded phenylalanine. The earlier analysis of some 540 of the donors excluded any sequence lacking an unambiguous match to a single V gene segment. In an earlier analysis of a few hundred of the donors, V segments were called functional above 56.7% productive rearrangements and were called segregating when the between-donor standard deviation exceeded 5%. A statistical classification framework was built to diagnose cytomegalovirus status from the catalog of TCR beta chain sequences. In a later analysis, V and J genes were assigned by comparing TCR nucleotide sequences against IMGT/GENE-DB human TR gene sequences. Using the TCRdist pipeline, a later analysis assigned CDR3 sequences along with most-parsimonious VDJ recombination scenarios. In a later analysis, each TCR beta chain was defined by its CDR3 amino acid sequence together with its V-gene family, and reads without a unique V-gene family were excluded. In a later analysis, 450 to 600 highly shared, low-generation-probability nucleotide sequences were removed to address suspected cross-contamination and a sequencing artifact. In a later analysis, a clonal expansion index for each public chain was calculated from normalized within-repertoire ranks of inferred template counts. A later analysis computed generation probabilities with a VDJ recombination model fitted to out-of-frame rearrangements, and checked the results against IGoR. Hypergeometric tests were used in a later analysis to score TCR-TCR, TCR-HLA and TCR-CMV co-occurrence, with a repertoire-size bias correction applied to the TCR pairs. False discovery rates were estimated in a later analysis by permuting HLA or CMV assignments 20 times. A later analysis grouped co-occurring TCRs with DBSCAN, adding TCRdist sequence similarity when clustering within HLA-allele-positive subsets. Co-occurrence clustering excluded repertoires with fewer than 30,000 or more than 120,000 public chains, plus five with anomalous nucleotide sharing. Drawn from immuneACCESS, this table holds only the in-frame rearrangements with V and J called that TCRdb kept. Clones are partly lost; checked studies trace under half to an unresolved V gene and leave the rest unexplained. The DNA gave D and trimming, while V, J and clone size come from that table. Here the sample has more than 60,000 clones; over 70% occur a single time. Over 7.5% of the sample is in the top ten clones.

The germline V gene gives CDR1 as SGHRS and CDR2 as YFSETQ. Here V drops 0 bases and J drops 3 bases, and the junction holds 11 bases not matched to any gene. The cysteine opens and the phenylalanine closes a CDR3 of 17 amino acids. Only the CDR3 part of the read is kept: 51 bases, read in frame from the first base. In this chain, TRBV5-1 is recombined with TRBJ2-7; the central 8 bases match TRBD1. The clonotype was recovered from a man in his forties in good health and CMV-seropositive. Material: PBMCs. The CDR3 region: CASSLATLGTGDYEQYF. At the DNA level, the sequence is TGCGCCAGCAGCTTGGCCACACTCGGGACAGGCGACTACGAGCAGTACTTC.